This paragraph covers one T cell receptor beta chain sequence. The target antigen is unknown. This specimen comes from a study of lymphopenia after photon versus proton radiotherapy. TCRdb's table, derived via immunoSEQ multiplex PCR, lists solely in-frame clones and lacks some. The sample shows 67,000 or so clones, more than 75% of them seen only once. Findings and caveats of the study: Only patients who died were analyzed for survival; proton advantage is unproven. Oligoclonal CD8+ Temra expansion after nadir drove photon patients' diversity drop. Proton therapy kept repertoires fairly stable, unlike photons, which gained effector/memory cells.

The CDR3 runs to 12 residues. CDR1 is LNHDA and CDR2 is SQIVND in the germline V gene (reference sequence). V trimming: 4 bases; J trimming: 10 bases; junction bases outside the gene matches: 4. This sample comprised peripheral blood, obtained from a patient treated with proton-based radiotherapy. The sequence was obtained from a man older than 75 with esophageal cancer. The chain uses TRBV19 and TRBJ2-1; TRBD1 matches 7 bases. DNA of the CDR3: TGTGCCAGTAGTAACGACAGGGAAGAGCAGTTCTTC. It codes for CASSNDREEQFF.